What follows are 26 T cell receptor beta chains derived from one specimen sequenced in a study of regulatory T cells in long-lasting Graves disease. TCR beta libraries were built with iRepertoire HTBI primers and Arm-PCR of CDR3 regions. TCRdb reanalysed the multiplex PCR reads using MiXCR and keeps one entry per CDR3 protein. The table shows approximately 500,000 distinct CDR3 sequences, with 20% to 25% occurring only once. Documented time point: persistent/refractory GD, antithyroid drugs over 5 years with positive TRAb. PBMCs provided the RNA from which the TCR library was made. Material: peripheral blood mononuclear cells (PBMCs), obtained when the disease was refractory, from a patient treated with antithyroid drugs. Receptors were obtained from a female donor with Graves disease.

This clonotype was seen many times. V usage is TRBV6-1 and J usage is TRBJ2-2; 9 bases match TRBD1. V was pared by 5 bases and J by 1 base, with 5 bases of the junction left unmatched. CDR1 is MNHNS, CDR2 SASEGT, per germline. The CDR3 is made up of 16 amino acids. This chain's CDR3 is CASSTWDRVNTGELFF. In DNA, the CDR3 is TGTGCCAGCAGTACCTGGGACAGGGTGAACACCGGGGAGCTGTTTTTT.

This clonotype was seen a few times. J is TRBJ1-1 and V is TRBV6-2 or TRBV6-3, with D unclear. Per the germline V gene, CDR1 is MNHEY and CDR2 is SVGEGT. The CDR3 covers 16 residues. Trimming removed 2 bases at V and 7 bases at J, with 20 bases between. The CDR3: CASSYGFGEGLVEAFF. DNA for the CDR3: TGTGCCAGCAGTTACGGGTTCGGTGAGGGCCTCGTTGAAGCTTTCTTT.

The chain couples TRBV5-1 to TRBJ2-5; D possibly matches TRBD1 or TRBD2 (6 bases each). This CDR3 has 15 amino acids. Germline CDR1 and CDR2: SGHRS and YFSETQ. The V end was cut by 4 bases, the J end by 0 bases, with 13 bases between. The chain's CDR3 is CASSPEGGHQETQYF. The CDR3, as DNA: TGCGCCAGCAGCCCTGAGGGGGGCCACCAAGAGACCCAGTACTTC.

The rearrangement uses TRBV4-1 and TRBJ2-5; 8 positions match TRBD1. The CDR3 contains 16 residues. V trimming: 2 bases; J trimming: 2 bases; junction bases outside the gene matches: 7. Per the germline V gene, CDR1 is MGHRA and CDR2 is YSYEKL. DNA for the CDR3: TGCGCCAGCAGCCAACGGGGGACAGGATCGCAAGAGACCCAGTACTTC. It yields the protein CASSQRGTGSQETQYF.

The table lists this clonotype with many counts. V is TRBV28 and J is TRBJ1-5, with 9 bases identical to TRBD1. Trimming took 3 bases from V and 5 from J; bases not matched to a gene: 8. CDR3 length: 16 residues. CDR1 and CDR2 from the germline V gene are MDHEN and SYDVKM. The CDR3 DNA is TGTGCCAGCAGTTTTGATGGGACAGGGTTCGATCAGCCCCAGCATTTT. Its protein is CASSFDGTGFDQPQHF.

At least ten counts were recorded for this clonotype. The V call is TRBV28, the J call TRBJ1-1, with D tentatively TRBD1 (6 bases). The CDR3 length is 14 residues. Deletions cut 3 bases from V and 5 bases from J, with 13 bases between. The germline CDR1 and CDR2 sequences are MDHEN and SYDVKM. The CDR3 sequence: CASSLRQTGTEAFF. The CDR3 DNA follows: TGTGCCAGCAGTTTGCGACAAACAGGGACTGAAGCTTTCTTT.

The rearrangement uses TRBV5-5 and TRBJ2-3; D may be TRBD1 (6 bases). Trimming took off 1 base at V and 1 base at J, with 25 bases between the two ends. There are 20 residues in the CDR3. Germline lookup yields CDR1 SGHKS and CDR2 YYEKEE (reference sequence). The CDR3 bases are TGTGCCAGCAGCTTGTATTGGGGTAGTGCTAGCAGGGGACGCACAGATACGCAGTATTTT. Its translation: CASSLYWGSASRGRTDTQYF.

This clonotype was seen a few times. In DNA form, the CDR3 reads TGTGCCAGCAGCTACGCTTCCAGCTCTGGAAACACCATATATTTT. Protein product: CASSYASSSGNTIYF. V usage is TRBV5-4 and J usage is TRBJ1-3; D not resolved. CDR1 is SGHNT and CDR2 is YYREEE in the germline V gene (reference sequence). V was cut by 3 bases and J by 0 bases, with 10 bases left in between. The CDR3 is made up of 15 amino acids.

This clonotype came up a few times. This rearrangement joins TRBV20-1 to TRBJ1-5; D not certain. Trimming shortened V by 0 bases and J by 7 bases, and 13 bases separated the two germline ends. The CDR3 sequence is 14 residues long. In germline, CDR1 is DFQATT, CDR2 SNEGSKA (reference sequence). The DNA for the CDR3 is TGCAGTGCTAGAGAAGTTTGGGCTTCCCAGCCCCAGCATTTT. Its protein product is CSAREVWASQPQHF.

The chain uses TRBV20-1 and TRBJ2-7; D might be TRBD1 (6 bases). This CDR3 is built from 11 residues. Germline CDR1 and CDR2: DFQATT and SNEGSKA (reference sequence). In DNA form, the CDR3 reads TGCAGCGTTGGGACAAATTCCGAGCAGTACTTC. Its protein product is CSVGTNSEQYF.

The genes are TRBV5-1 and TRBJ2-1, with a tentative D call TRBD1 (6 bases). V was clipped by 3 bases and J by 7 bases, with 14 bases between them. This CDR3 has 14 residues. Germline lookup yields CDR1 SGHRS and CDR2 YFSETQ. The CDR3 nucleotides read TGCGCCAGCAGCTGGACAGTAGGGGTGAATGAGCAGTTCTTC. Its protein is CASSWTVGVNEQFF.

This clonotype appeared a few times. The V and J genes are TRBV27 and TRBJ1-3; TRBD1 aligns across 7 bases. Germline CDR1 and CDR2: MNHEY and SMNVEV (reference sequence). The V segment lost 0 bases and the J segment 6 bases; nucleotides outside the gene matches: 5. There are 15 residues in the CDR3. The CDR3 reads CASSLSPDRINTIYF. CDR3 bases: TGTGCCAGCAGTTTATCCCCGGACAGGATAAACACCATATATTTT.

The chain carries TRBV12-3 or TRBV12-4 and TRBJ2-1; 7 nucleotides line up with TRBD2. Trimming took 7 bases from V and 4 from J; bases not matched to a gene: 10. CDR3 length: 15 residues. CDR3: CASTSAGSLYNEQFF. The CDR3 DNA follows: TGTGCCAGCACCTCAGCGGGAAGCTTGTACAATGAGCAGTTCTTC.

This clonotype was seen more than once but under ten times. This rearrangement joins TRBV30 to TRBJ2-7; 8 nucleotides line up with TRBD2. V shed 2 bases and J 2 bases; nucleotides not matched to a gene: 5. Germline CDR1 GTSNPN, CDR2 SVGIG (reference sequence). The CDR3 has 14 amino acids. The CDR3 here is CAWSLGGGAYEQYF. CDR3 bases: TGTGCCTGGAGTCTCGGGGGGGGCGCCTACGAGCAGTACTTC.

At least ten counts were recorded for this clonotype. The chain recombines TRBV6-1 with TRBJ1-2, with a weak D call TRBD1 (6 bases). There are 13 residues in the CDR3. The germline V and J ends were trimmed by 8 bases and 8 bases, with 18 bases remaining between them. Germline assignment: CDR1 MNHNS and CDR2 SASEGT. The CDR3 region is CASGTTGILGYTF. The CDR3 DNA follows: TGTGCCAGCGGCACAACAGGGATTCTCGGCTACACCTTC.

V is TRBV7-9 and J is TRBJ2-7, with TRBD1 as a possible D gene (5 bases). CDR3 length: 18 amino acids. Per germline, CDR1 SEHNR and CDR2 FQNEAQ (reference sequence). V lost 5 bases and J lost 2, with 25 bases in between. This chain's CDR3 is CASSTQGLAIGRAYEQYF. CDR3 bases: TGTGCCAGCAGCACGCAGGGATTGGCCATCGGCCGAGCCTACGAGCAGTACTTC.

This clonotype has ten or more counts. The chain is built from TRBV11-2 and TRBJ2-7; D might be TRBD2 (5 bases). The V end was cut by 0 bases, the J end by 2 bases, with 14 bases between. The CDR3 is 16 amino acids. Germline CDR1 reads SGHAT; CDR2 reads FQNNGV. CDR3 residues: CASSLESPEGTYEQYF. In DNA form, the CDR3 reads TGTGCCAGCAGCTTAGAATCCCCCGAGGGTACCTACGAGCAGTACTTC.

The V call is TRBV5-1, the J call TRBJ1-3; 7 positions match TRBD1. Germline assignment: CDR1 SGHRS and CDR2 YFSETQ. The CDR3 is 14 residues long. J lost 0 bases, V lost 5 bases, and 2 bases had no gene match. The CDR3 loop is CASRRDSSGNTIYF. CDR3 in DNA: TGCGCCAGCAGAAGGGACAGCTCTGGAAACACCATATATTTT.

This clonotype was found a few times. The gene calls are TRBV29-1 and TRBJ2-7; 11 bases are shared with TRBD2. V shed 4 bases and J 4 bases; nucleotides not matched to a gene: 6. The CDR3 consists of 14 residues. Germline CDR1 is SQVTM and CDR2 is ANQGSEA. This CDR3 reads CSVVGTSGMYEQYF. CDR3 nucleotides: TGCAGCGTTGTTGGGACTAGCGGTATGTACGAGCAGTACTTC.

Of note for this clonotype: A junction end diverges from the germline sequence, so it may reflect a read error. The chain recombines TRBV19 with TRBJ2-2; 7 bases line up with TRBD2. From germline, CDR1 is LNHDA and CDR2 SQIVND (reference sequence). This CDR3 has 15 amino acids. CDR3 region: CASSPGLLNTGELVF. DNA of the CDR3: TGTGCCAGTAGTCCGGGACTACTGAACACCGGGGAGCTGGTTTTT.

This clonotype has at least ten counts. The chain links TRBV28 to TRBJ2-5; 7 bases map to TRBD2. The junction had 8 bases not matched to a gene; V was cut back by 2 bases and J by 5 bases. Germline V gene lookup returns CDR1 MDHEN and CDR2 SYDVKM. This CDR3 has 15 residues. The DNA of the CDR3 is TGTGCCAGCAGTTTACGCGGGAGCCCTGGGGAGACCCAGTACTTC. It translates to CASSLRGSPGETQYF.

Many counts were recorded for this clonotype. V and J are TRBV28 and TRBJ2-2; D perhaps matches TRBD2 (6 bases). The V end was cut by 1 base, the J end by 0 bases, with 9 bases between. Germline CDR1 is MDHEN and CDR2 is SYDVKM. The CDR3 contains 16 residues. CDR3 in amino acids: CASSLYPGANTGELFF. The CDR3 DNA reads as TGTGCCAGCAGTTTATATCCGGGAGCGAACACCGGGGAGCTGTTTTTT.

The chain couples TRBV30 to TRBJ1-3; no clear D gene. Trimming left V 4 bases short and J 2 bases short, with 9 bases between. The CDR3 runs to 13 residues. The germline V gene encodes CDR1 GTSNPN and CDR2 SVGIG (reference sequence). This CDR3 reads CAWTARPGNTIYF. The CDR3 region has the DNA TGTGCCTGGACGGCGCGACCTGGAAACACCATATATTTT.

The V call is TRBV12-3 or TRBV12-4, the J call TRBJ1-2, with TRBD1 identical over 8 bases. The V segment lost 7 bases and the J segment 5 bases; nucleotides outside the gene matches: 18. The CDR3 has 17 amino acids. The CDR3 loop is CASNSGGGRGHRYGYTF. The CDR3 DNA follows: TGTGCCAGCAACAGCGGGGGCGGCAGGGGGCATCGGTATGGCTACACCTTC.

The chain couples TRBV15 to TRBJ1-5, with TRBD1 identical over 7 bases. Germline V gene sequence: CDR1 LNHNV, CDR2 YYDKDF (reference sequence). After removal of 3 bases from V and 2 bases from J, the junction contained 4 bases not matched to a gene. The CDR3 has 15 residues. CDR3 loop: CATSSVGTGNQPQHF. The CDR3 DNA sequence: TGTGCCACCAGCAGTGTTGGGACAGGCAATCAGCCCCAGCATTTT.

This clonotype was detected ten times or more. The rearrangement links TRBV11-2 to TRBJ1-2; the match to TRBD1 covers 10 bases. The CDR3 totals 14 residues. Germline CDR1 and CDR2: SGHAT and FQNNGV. V shed 1 base, J shed 7 bases, and the junction held 3 bases outside the gene matches. The CDR3, as DNA: TGTGCCAGCAGCTTAGGACAGGGGGCGCTTGGCTACACCTTC. This gives the protein CASSLGQGALGYTF.